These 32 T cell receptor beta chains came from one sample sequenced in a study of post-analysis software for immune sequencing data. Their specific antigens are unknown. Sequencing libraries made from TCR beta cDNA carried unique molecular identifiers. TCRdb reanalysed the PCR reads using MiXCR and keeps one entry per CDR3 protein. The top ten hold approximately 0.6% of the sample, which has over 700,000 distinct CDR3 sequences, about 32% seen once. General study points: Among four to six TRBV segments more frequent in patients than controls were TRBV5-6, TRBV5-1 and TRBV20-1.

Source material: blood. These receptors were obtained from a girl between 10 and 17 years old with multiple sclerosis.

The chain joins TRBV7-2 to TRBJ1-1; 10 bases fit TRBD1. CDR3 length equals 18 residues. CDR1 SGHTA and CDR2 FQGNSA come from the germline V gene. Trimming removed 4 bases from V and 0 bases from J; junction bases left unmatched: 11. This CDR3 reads CASSSTPGTGVMNTEAFF. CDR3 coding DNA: TGTGCCAGCAGCTCCACCCCCGGGACAGGGGTTATGAACACTGAAGCTTTCTTT.

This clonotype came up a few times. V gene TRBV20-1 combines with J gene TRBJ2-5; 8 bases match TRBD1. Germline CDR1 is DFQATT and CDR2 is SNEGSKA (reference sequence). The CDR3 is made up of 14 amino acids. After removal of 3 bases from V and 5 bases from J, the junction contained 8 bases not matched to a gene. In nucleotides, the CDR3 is TGCAGTGCTAGTCCTGGACAGGGTTGGGAGACCCAGTACTTC. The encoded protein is CSASPGQGWETQYF.

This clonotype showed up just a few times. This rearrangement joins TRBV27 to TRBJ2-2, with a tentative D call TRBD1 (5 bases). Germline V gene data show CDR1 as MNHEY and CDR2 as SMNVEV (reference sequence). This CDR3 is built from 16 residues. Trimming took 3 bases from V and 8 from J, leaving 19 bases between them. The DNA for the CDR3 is TGTGCCAGCAGTTTCAGACAGATGGGTTTGAGTGGGGAGCTGTTTTTT. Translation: CASSFRQMGLSGELFF.

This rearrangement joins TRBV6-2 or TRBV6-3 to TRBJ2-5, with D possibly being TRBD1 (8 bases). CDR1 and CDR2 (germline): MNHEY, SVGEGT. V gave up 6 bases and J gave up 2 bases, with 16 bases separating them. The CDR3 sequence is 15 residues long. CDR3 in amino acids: CASRGQGGRQETQYF. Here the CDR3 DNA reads TGTGCCAGCAGAGGACAGGGAGGGCGGCAAGAGACCCAGTACTTC.

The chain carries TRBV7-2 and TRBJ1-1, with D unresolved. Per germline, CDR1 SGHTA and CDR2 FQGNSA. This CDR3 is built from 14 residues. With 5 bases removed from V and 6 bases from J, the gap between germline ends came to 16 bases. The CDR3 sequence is CASSPQAGKPEAFF. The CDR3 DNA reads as TGTGCCAGCAGCCCCCAGGCTGGGAAGCCTGAAGCTTTCTTT. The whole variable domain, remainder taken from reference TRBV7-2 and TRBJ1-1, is GAGVSQSPSNKVTEKGKDVELRCDPISGHTALYWYRQSLGQGLEFLIYFQGNSAPDKSGLPSDRFSAERTGGSVSTLTIQRTQQEDSAVYLCASSPQAGKPEAFFGQGTRLTVV.

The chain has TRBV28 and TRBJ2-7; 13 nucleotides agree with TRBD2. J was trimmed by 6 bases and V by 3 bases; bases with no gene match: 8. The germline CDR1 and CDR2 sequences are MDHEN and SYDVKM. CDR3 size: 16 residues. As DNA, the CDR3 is TGTGCCAGCAGTTTTGGGACTAGCGGGACATTCCCCGAGCAGTACTTC. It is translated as CASSFGTSGTFPEQYF.

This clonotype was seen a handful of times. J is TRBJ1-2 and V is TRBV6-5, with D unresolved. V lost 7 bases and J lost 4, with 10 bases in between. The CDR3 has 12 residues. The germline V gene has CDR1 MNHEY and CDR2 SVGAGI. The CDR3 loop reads CASTSGSYGYTF. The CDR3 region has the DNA TGTGCCAGCACCTCGGGGAGCTATGGCTACACCTTC.

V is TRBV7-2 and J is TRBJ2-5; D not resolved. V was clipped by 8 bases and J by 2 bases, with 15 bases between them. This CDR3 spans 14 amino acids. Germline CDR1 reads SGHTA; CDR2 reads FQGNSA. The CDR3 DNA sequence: TGTGCCAGCGGCTCCGGACCAGGACAAGAGACCCAGTACTTC. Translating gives CASGSGPGQETQYF.

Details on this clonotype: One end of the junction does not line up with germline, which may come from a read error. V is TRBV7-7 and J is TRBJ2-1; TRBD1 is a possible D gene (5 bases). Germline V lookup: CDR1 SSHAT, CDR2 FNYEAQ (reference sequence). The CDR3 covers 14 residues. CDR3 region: CASSLQERDGEQFF. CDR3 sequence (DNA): TGTGCTAGCAGCTTACAGGAAAGAGATGGTGAGCAGTTCTTC.

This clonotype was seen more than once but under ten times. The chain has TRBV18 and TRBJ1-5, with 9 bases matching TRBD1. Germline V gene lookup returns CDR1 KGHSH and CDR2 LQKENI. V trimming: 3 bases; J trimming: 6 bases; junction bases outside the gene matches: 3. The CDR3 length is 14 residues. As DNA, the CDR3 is TGTGCCAGCTCACCTTCGACAGGGGGTCAGCCCCAGCATTTT. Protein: CASSPSTGGQPQHF.

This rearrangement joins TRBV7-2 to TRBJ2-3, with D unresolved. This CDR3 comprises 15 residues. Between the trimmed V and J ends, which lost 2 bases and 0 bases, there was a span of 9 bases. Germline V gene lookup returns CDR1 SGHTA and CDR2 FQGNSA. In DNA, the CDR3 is TGTGCCAGCAGCTTACACGGTTTGAGCACAGATACGCAGTATTTT. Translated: CASSLHGLSTDTQYF.

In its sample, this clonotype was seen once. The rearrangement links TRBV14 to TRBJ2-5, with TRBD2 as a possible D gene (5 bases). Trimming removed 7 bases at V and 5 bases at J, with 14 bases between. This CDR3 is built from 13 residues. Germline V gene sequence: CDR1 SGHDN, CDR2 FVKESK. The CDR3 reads CASTEAGGETQYF. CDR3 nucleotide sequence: TGTGCCAGCACCGAGGCAGGCGGGGAGACCCAGTACTTC. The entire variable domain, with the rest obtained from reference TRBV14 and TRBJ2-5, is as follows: EAGVTQFPSHSVIEKGQTVTLRCDPISGHDNLYWYRRVMGKEIKFLLHFVKESKQDESGMPNNRFLAERTGGTYSTLKVQPAELEDSGVYFCASTEAGGETQYFGPGTRLLVL.

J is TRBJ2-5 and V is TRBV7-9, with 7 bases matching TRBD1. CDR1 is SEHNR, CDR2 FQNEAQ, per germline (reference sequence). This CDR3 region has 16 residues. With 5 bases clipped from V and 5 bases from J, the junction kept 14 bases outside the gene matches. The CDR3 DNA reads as TGTGCCAGCAGCCTCCTACCCAGACAGGGCCAGGAGACCCAGTACTTC. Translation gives CASSLLPRQGQETQYF.

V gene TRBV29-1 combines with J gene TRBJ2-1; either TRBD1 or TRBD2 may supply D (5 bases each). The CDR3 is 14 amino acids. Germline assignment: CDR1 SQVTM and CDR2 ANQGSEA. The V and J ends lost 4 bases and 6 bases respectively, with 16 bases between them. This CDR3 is CSVGGLSGVNEQFF. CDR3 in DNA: TGCAGCGTTGGGGGGTTGAGTGGGGTCAATGAGCAGTTCTTC.

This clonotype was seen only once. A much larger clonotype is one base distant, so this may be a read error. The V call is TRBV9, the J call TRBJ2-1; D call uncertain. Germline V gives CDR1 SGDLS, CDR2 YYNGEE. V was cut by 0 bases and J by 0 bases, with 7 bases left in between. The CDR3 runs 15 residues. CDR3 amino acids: CASSVDLNSYNEQFF. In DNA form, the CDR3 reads TGTGCCAGCAGCGTAGACCTTAACTCCTACAATGAGCAGTTCTTC. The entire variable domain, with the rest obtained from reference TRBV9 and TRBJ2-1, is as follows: DSGVTQTPKHLITATGQRVTLRCSPRSGDLSVYWYQQSLDQGLQFLIQYYNGEERAKGNILERFSAQQFPDLHSELNLSSLELGDSALYFCASSVDLNSYNEQFFGPGTRLTVL.

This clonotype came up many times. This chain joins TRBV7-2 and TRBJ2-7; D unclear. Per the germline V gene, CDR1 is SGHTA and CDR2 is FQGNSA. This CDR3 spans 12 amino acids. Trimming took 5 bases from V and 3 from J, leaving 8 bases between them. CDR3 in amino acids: CASSPPDYEQYF. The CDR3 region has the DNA TGTGCCAGCAGCCCCCCCGACTACGAGCAGTACTTC.

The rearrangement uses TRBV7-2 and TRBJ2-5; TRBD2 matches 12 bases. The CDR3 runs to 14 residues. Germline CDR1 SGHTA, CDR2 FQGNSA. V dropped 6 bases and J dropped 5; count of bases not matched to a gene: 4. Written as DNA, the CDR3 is TGTGCCAGCAGTACTAGCGGGGGGATGGAGACCCAGTACTTC. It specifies CASSTSGGMETQYF.

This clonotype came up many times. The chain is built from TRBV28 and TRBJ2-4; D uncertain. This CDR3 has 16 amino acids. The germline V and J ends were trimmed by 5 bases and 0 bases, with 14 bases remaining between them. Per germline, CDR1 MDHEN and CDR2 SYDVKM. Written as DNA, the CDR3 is TGTGCCAGCAGTCCCCTCCTCTCACTAGCCAAAAACATTCAGTACTTC. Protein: CASSPLLSLAKNIQYF.

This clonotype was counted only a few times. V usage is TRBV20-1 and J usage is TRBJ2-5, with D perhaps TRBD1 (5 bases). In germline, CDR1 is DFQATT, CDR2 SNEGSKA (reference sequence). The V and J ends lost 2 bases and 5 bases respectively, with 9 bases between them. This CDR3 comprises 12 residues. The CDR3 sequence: CSARRSGETQYF. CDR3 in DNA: TGCAGTGCTAGACGGTCAGGGGAGACCCAGTACTTC.

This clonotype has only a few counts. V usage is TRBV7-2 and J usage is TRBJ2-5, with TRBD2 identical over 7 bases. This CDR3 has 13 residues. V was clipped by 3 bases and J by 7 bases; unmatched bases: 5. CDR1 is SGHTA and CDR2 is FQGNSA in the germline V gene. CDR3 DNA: TGTGCCAGCAGCTTGCACCCTAGCGGGACCCAGTACTTC. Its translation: CASSLHPSGTQYF.

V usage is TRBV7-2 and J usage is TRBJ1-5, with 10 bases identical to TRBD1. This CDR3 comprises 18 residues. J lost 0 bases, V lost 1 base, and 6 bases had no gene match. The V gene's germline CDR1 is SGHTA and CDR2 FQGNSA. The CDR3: CASSLVWDRGHSNQPQHF. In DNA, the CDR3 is TGTGCCAGCAGCTTAGTGTGGGACAGGGGACATAGCAATCAGCCCCAGCATTTT.

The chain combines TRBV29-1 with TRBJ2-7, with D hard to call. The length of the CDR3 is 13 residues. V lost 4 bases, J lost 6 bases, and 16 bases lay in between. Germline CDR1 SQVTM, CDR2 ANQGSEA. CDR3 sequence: CSVVELSTGEQYF. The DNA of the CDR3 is TGCAGCGTTGTGGAGTTGAGTACGGGCGAGCAGTACTTC.

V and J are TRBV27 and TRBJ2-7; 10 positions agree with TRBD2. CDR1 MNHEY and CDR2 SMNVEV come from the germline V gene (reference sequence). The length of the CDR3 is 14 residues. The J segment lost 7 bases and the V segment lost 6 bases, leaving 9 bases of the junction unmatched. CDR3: CASSSGLADGEQYF. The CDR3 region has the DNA TGTGCCAGCAGCTCCGGACTAGCGGATGGGGAGCAGTACTTC.

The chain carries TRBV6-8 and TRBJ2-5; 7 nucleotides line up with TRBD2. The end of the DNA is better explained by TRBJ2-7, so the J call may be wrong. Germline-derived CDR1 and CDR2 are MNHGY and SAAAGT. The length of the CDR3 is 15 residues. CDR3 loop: CASSYGDGGSYEQYF. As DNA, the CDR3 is TGTGCCAGCAGTTACGGGGACGGCGGGAGTTACGAGCAGTACTTC.

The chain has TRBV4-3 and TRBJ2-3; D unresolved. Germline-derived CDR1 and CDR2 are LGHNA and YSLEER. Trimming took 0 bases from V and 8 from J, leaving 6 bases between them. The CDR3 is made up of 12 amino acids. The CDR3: CASSQDWATQYF. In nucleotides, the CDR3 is TGCGCCAGCAGCCAAGACTGGGCTACGCAGTATTTT.

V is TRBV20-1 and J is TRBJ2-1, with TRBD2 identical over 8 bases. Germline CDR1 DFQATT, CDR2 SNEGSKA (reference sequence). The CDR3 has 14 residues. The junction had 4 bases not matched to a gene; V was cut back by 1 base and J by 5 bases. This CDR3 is CSARAGGPNNEQFF. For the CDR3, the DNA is TGCAGTGCTAGAGCGGGGGGGCCAAACAATGAGCAGTTCTTC.

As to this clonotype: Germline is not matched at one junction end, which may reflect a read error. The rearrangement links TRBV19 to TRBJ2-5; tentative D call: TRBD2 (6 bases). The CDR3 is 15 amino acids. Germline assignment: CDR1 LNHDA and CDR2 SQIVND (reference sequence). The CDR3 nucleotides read TGTGCCACATCTGAGGGACTCCCGTACCAAGAGACCCAGTGCTTC. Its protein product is CATSEGLPYQETQCF.

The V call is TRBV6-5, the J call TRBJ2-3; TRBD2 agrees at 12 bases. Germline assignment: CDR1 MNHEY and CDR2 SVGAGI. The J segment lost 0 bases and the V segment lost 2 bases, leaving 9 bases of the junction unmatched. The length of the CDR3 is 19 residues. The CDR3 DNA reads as TGTGCCAGCAGTTACCCGGGGACTAGCGGGCGGACTAGCACAGATACGCAGTATTTT. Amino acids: CASSYPGTSGRTSTDTQYF.

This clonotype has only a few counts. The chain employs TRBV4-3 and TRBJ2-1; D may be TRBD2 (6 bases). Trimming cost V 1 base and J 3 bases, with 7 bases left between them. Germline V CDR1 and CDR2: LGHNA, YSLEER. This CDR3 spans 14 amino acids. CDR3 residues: CASSQGRDYNEQFF. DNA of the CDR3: TGCGCCAGCAGCCAAGGGAGGGACTACAATGAGCAGTTCTTC.

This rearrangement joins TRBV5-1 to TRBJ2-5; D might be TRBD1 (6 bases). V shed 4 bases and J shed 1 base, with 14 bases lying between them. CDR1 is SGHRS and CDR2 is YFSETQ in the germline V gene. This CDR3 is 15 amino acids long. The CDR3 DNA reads TGCGCCAGCAGCACCGAATACAGGGTCCAAGAGACCCAGTACTTC. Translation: CASSTEYRVQETQYF. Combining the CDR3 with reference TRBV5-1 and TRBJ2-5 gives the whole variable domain KAGVTQTPRYLIKTRGQQVTLSCSPISGHRSVSWYQQTPGQGLQFLFEYFSETQRNKGNFPGRFSGRQFSNSRSEMNVSTLELGDSALYLCASSTEYRVQETQYFGPGTRLLVL.

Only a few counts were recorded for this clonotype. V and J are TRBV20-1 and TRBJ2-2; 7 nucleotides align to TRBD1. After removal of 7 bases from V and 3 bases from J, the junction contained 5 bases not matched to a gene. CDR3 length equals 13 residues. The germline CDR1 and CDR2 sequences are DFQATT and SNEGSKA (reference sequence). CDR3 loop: CSVTTGYTGELFF. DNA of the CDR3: TGCAGTGTCACGACAGGGTACACCGGGGAGCTGTTTTTT.

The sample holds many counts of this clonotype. The CDR3 bases are TGCAGCGTTGAAGAGGGCGGGGTCTCCTACAATGAGCAGTTCTTC. Its translation is CSVEEGGVSYNEQFF. The chain combines TRBV29-1 with TRBJ2-1, with D possibly TRBD2 on 6 matching bases. Germline CDR1 and CDR2: SQVTM and ANQGSEA. This CDR3 is 15 amino acids long. V lost 0 bases and J 0 bases, leaving 9 bases between the germline ends.